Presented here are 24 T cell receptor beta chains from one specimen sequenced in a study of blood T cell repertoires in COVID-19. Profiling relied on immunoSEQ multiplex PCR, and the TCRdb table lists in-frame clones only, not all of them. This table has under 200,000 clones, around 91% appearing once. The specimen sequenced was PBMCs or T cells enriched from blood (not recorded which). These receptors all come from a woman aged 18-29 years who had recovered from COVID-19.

CDR3 bases: TGCGCCAGCAGCTTCCTACAGGGCATGAACACTGAAGCTTTCTTT. It encodes CASSFLQGMNTEAFF. The rearrangement joins TRBV5-1 to TRBJ1-1; perhaps TRBD1 as D (6 bases). Deletions cut 2 bases from V and 0 bases from J, with 11 bases between. The CDR3 is 15 amino acids. Germline V gene lookup returns CDR1 SGHRS and CDR2 YFSETQ. Together with reference TRBV5-1 and TRBJ1-1, the CDR3 gives the full variable domain: KAGVTQTPRYLIKTRGQQVTLSCSPISGHRSVSWYQQTPGQGLQFLFEYFSETQRNKGNFPGRFSGRQFSNSRSEMNVSTLELGDSALYLCASSFLQGMNTEAFFGQGTRLTVV.

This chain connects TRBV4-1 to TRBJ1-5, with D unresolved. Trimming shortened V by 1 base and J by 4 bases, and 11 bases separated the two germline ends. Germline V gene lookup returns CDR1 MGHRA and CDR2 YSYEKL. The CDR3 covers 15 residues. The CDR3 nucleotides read TGCGCCAGCAGCCAAGTGCTGGGAGCGAATCAGCCCCAGCATTTT. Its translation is CASSQVLGANQPQHF.

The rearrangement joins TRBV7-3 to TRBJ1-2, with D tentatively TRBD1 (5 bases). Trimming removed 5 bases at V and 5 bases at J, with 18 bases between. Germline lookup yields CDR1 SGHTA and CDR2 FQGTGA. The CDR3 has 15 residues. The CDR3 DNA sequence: TGTGCCAGCAGCCCCCGCACGGGAGGGGAGTATGGCTACACCTTC. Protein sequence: CASSPRTGGEYGYTF. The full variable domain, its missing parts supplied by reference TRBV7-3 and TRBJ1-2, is GAGVSQTPSNKVTEKGKYVELRCDPISGHTALYWYRQSLGQGPEFLIYFQGTGAADDSGLPNDRFFAVRPEGSVSTLKIQRTERGDSAVYLCASSPRTGGEYGYTFGSGTRLTVV.

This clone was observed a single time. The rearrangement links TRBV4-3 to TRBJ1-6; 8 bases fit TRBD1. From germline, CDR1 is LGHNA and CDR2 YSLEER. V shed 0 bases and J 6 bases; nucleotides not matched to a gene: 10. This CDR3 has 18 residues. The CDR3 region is CASSQDGTGTGFNSPLHF. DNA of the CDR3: TGCGCCAGCAGCCAAGATGGAACCGGGACAGGCTTTAATTCACCCCTCCACTTT.

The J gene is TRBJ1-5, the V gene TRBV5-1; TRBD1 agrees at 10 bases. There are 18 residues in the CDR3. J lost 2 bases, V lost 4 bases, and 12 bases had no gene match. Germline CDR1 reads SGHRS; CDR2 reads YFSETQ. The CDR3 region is CASSEGTGAGYGNQPQHF. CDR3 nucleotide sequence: TGCGCCAGCAGCGAAGGGACAGGGGCGGGATATGGCAATCAGCCCCAGCATTTT. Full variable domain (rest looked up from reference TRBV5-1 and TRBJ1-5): KAGVTQTPRYLIKTRGQQVTLSCSPISGHRSVSWYQQTPGQGLQFLFEYFSETQRNKGNFPGRFSGRQFSNSRSEMNVSTLELGDSALYLCASSEGTGAGYGNQPQHFGDGTRLSIL.

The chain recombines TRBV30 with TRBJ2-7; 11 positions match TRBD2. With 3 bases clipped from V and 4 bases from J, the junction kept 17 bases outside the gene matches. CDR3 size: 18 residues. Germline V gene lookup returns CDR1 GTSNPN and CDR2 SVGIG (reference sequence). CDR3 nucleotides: TGTGCCTGGAGCTGGGTAGACTCTACTAGCGGGAGTAGGTACGAGCAGTACTTC. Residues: CAWSWVDSTSGSRYEQYF.

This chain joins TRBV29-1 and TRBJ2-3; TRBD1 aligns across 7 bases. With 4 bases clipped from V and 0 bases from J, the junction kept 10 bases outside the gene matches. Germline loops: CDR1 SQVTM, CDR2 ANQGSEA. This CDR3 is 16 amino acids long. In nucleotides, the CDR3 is TGCAGCGTTGTAATACAGGGGCAACCCAGCACAGATACGCAGTATTTT. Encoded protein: CSVVIQGQPSTDTQYF.

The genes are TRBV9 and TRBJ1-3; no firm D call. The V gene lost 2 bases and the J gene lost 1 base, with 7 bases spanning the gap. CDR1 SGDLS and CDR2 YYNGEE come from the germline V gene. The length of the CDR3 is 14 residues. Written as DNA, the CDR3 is TGTGCCAGCAGCGTCCAGTCATCTGGAAACACCATATATTTT. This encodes CASSVQSSGNTIYF. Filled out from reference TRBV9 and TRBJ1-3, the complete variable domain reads DSGVTQTPKHLITATGQRVTLRCSPRSGDLSVYWYQQSLDQGLQFLIQYYNGEERAKGNILERFSAQQFPDLHSELNLSSLELGDSALYFCASSVQSSGNTIYFGEGSWLTVV.

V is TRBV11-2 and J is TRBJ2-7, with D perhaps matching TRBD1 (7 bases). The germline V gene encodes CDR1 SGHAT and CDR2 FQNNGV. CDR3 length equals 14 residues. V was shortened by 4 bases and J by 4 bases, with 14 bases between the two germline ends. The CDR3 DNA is TGTGCCAGCAGCTCCGCGGGACAGCCTTACGAGCAGTACTTC. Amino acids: CASSSAGQPYEQYF.

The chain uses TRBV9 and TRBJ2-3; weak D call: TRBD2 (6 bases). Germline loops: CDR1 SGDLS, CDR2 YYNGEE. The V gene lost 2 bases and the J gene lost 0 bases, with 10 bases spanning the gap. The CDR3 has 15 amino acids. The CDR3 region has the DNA TGTGCCAGCAGCGTGGGCGGGATCAGCACAGATACGCAGTATTTT. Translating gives CASSVGGISTDTQYF.

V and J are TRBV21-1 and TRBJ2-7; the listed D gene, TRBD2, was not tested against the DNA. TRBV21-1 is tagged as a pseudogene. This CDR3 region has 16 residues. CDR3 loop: CASSKLGLAGVYEQYF. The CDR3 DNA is TGTGCCAGCAGCAAACTCGGACTAGCGGGAGTCTACGAGCAGTACTTC.

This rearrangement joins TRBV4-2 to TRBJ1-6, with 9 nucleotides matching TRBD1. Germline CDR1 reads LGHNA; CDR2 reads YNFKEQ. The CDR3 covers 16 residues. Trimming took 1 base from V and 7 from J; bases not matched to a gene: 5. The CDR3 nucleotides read TGTGCCAGCAGCCAAGTCACAGGGGGCTCGAATTCACCCCTCCACTTT. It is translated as CASSQVTGGSNSPLHF.

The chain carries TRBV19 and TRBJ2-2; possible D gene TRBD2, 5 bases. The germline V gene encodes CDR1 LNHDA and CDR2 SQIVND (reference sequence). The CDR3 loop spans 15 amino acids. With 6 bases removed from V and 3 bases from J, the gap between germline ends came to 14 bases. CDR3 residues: CASSGIPAYTGELFF. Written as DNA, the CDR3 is TGTGCCAGTAGCGGGATACCTGCGTACACCGGGGAGCTGTTTTTT.

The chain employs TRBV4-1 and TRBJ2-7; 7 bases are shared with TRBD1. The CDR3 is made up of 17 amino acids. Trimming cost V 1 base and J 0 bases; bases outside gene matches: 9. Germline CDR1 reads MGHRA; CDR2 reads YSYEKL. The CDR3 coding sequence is TGCGCCAGCAGCCAAGGCCGAGGCCGGGACAGCTCCTACGAGCAGTACTTC. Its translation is CASSQGRGRDSSYEQYF.

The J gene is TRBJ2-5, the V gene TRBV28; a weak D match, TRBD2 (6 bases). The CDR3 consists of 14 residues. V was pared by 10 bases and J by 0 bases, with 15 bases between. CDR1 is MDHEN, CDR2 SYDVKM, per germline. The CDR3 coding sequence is TGTGCCACCGCGACCCGGGGGTACCAAGAGACCCAGTACTTC. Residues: CATATRGYQETQYF.

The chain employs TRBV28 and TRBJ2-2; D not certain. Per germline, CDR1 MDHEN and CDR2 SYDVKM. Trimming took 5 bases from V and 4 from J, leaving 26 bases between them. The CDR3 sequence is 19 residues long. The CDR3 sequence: CASSDFGQTIRSGTGELFF. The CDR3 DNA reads TGTGCCAGCAGTGACTTTGGTCAAACGATCCGTTCCGGCACCGGGGAGCTGTTTTTT.

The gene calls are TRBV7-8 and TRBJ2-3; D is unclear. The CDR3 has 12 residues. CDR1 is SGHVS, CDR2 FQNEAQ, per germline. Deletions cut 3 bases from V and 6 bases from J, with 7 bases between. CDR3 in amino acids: CASSLLRDTQYF. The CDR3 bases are TGTGCCAGCAGCTTGTTACGGGATACGCAGTATTTT.

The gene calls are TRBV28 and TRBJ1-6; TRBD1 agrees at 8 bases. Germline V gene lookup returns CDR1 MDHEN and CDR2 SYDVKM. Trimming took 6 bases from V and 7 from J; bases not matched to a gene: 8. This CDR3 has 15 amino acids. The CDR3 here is CASRPRDRNNSPLHF. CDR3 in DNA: TGTGCCAGCAGGCCCCGGGACAGGAACAATTCACCCCTCCACTTT.

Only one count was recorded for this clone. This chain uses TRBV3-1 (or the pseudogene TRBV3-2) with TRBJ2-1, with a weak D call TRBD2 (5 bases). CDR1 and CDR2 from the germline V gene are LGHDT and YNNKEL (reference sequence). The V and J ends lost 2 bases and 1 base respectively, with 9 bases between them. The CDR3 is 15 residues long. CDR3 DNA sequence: TGTGCCAGCAGCCAACTAGCCTGGTCCTACAATGAGCAGTTCTTC. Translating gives CASSQLAWSYNEQFF.

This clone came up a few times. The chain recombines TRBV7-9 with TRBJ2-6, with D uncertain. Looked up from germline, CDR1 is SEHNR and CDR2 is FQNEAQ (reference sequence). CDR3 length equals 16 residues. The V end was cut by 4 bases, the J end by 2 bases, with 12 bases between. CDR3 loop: CASSSPAVAGANVLTF. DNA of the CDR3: TGTGCCAGCAGCTCCCCCGCGGTAGCTGGGGCCAACGTCCTGACTTTC.

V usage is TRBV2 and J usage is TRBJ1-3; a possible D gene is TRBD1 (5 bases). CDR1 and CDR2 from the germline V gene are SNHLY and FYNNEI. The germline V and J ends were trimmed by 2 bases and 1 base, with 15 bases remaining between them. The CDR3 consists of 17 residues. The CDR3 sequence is CASSESLSRASGNTIYF. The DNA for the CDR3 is TGTGCCAGCAGTGAAAGTTTAAGCAGGGCATCTGGAAACACCATATATTTT.

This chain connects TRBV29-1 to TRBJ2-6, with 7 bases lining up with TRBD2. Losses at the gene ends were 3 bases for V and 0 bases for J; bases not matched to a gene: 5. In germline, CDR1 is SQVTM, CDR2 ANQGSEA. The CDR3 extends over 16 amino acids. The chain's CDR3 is CSVELAADSGANVLTF. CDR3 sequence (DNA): TGCAGCGTTGAGCTAGCGGCGGACTCTGGGGCCAACGTCCTGACTTTC.

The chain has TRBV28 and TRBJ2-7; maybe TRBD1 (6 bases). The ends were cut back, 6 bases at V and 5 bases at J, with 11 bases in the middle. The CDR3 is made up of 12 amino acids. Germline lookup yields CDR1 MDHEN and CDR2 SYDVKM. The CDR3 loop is CASRTPGDEQYF. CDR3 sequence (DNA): TGTGCCAGCAGAACCCCAGGGGACGAGCAGTACTTC.

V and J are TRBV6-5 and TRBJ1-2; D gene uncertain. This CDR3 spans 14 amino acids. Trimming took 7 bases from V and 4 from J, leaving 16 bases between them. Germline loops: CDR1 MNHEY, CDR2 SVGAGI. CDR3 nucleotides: TGTGCCAGCAAATCCGAGTATGGGAGCTATGGCTACACCTTC. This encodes CASKSEYGSYGYTF.